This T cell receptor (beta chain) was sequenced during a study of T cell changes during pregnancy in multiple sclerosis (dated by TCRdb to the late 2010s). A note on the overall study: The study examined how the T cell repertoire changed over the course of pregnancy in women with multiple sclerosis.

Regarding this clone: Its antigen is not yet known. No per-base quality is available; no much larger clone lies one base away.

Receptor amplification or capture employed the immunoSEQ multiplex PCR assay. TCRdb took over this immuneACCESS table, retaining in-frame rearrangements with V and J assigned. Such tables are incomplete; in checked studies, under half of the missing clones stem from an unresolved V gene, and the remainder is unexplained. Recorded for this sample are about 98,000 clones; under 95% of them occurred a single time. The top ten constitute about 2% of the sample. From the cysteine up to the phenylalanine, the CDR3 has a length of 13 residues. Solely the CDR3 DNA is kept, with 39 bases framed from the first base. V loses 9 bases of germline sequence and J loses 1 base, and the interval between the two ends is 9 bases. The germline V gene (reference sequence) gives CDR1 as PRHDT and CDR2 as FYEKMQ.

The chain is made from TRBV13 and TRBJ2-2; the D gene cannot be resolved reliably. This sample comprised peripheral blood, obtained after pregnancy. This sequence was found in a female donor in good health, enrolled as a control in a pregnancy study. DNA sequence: TGTGCCAGTCGGTCGTGGAACACCGGGGAGCTGTTTTTT. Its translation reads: CASRSWNTGELFF. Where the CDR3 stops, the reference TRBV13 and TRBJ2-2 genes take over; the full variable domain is AAGVIQSPRHLIKEKRETATLKCYPIPRHDTVYWYQQGPGQDPQFLISFYEKMQSDKGSIPDRFSAQQFSDYHSELNMSSLELGDSALYFCASRSWNTGELFFGEGSRLTVL.